This T cell receptor beta chain comes out of a study of PD-L1 blockade in urothelial cancer. Study background: The study started patients on atezolizumab around 2014, giving 1,200 mg intravenously every 3 weeks. In the patient group, twenty-five of 29 were males with bladder-origin urothelial cancer. Investigators checked blood 3 weeks (second dose) and 6 weeks after treatment start.

V shed 5 bases and J 5 bases; nucleotides not matched to a gene: 9. Germline CDR1 SGHTA, CDR2 FQGNSA. This CDR3 region has 17 residues. Time point here: peripheral blood 6 weeks after treatment start. Synthetically made TCR analog templates were put into each PCR as spikes. Only in-frame clones appear in the TCRdb table, and some are missing; sequencing was by immunoSEQ multiplex PCR. The table has 29,000 or so clones, approximately 80% seen once; the top ten hold about 3.7%. The sequence derives from a man aged 70-80 years with urothelial cancer. The chain uses TRBV7-2 and TRBJ2-1, with 13 bases matching TRBD2. Sequenced here: PBMCs, sampled around atezolizumab (anti-PD-L1) treatment. The CDR3 DNA is TGTGCCAGCAGCCCCCGGACTAGCGGGGGCCTTCACAATGAGCAGTTCTTC. As protein: CASSPRTSGGLHNEQFF.